Shown below are 27 T cell receptor beta chains from a single sample sequenced in a study of blood T cells in healthy people across ages. Together with a sample-barcoded 5' primer, a J-beta primer mix was included in a second PCR lasting about 7 to 12 cycles. TCRdb fed the 5' RACE reads into MiXCR, producing one record per CDR3 protein. Found here are around 2 million distinct CDR3 sequences, roughly 43% of them singletons; the top ten hold around 23%. Sequencing was carried out using blood. The receptor source for this set is a human donor in good health.

The chain carries TRBV7-2 and TRBJ1-2; D is unresolved. Germline CDR1 reads SGHTA; CDR2 reads FQGNSA. Trimming shortened V by 2 bases and J by 0 bases, and 13 bases separated the two germline ends. The CDR3 runs 16 residues. CDR3 residues: CASSLLLAATNYGYTF. CDR3 nucleotides: TGTGCCAGCAGCTTACTTTTGGCAGCTACTAACTATGGCTACACCTTC.

This clonotype was found once. The rearrangement links TRBV3-1 to TRBJ1-2; tentative D call: TRBD1 (5 bases). The CDR3 spans 14 residues. Germline V gene sequence: CDR1 LGHDT, CDR2 YNNKEL (reference sequence). V dropped 4 bases and J dropped 4 bases, with 13 bases sitting between them. CDR3 sequence: CASSPVSTVYGYTF. CDR3 nucleotide sequence: TGTGCCAGCAGCCCCGTCTCGACAGTCTATGGCTACACCTTC. Full variable domain (rest looked up from reference TRBV3-1 and TRBJ1-2): DTAVSQTPKYLVTQMGNDKSIKCEQNLGHDTMYWYKQDSKKFLKIMFSYNNKELIINETVPNRFSPKSPDKAHLNLHINSLELGDSAVYFCASSPVSTVYGYTFGSGTRLTVV.

This clonotype was counted ten times or more. This chain connects TRBV29-1 to TRBJ2-7; 8 bases map to TRBD1. Losses at the gene ends were 5 bases for V and 3 bases for J; bases not matched to a gene: 3. Germline V CDR1 and CDR2: SQVTM, ANQGSEA. There are 12 residues in the CDR3. CDR3 in amino acids: CSVFTGGYEQYF. In nucleotides, the CDR3 is TGCAGCGTTTTTACAGGGGGCTACGAGCAGTACTTC.

This chain joins TRBV6-6 and TRBJ1-1; the D is unclear. V lost 2 bases, J lost 7 bases, and 8 bases lay in between. The CDR3 consists of 12 residues. Germline assignment: CDR1 MNHNY and CDR2 SVGAGI (reference sequence). The CDR3: CASSYERGEAFF. CDR3 DNA sequence: TGTGCCAGCAGTTACGAACGGGGTGAAGCTTTCTTT.

This clonotype was seen more than once but under ten times. Here the CDR3 DNA reads TGTGCCAGCAGTCCACGCGGGGGGCCCTCCTACAATGAGCAGTTCTTC. It specifies CASSPRGGPSYNEQFF. The rearrangement links TRBV7-9 to TRBJ2-1, with TRBD2 matching 8 bases. After removal of 6 bases from V and 0 bases from J, the junction contained 7 bases not matched to a gene. The CDR3 is 16 amino acids. The germline CDR1 and CDR2 sequences are SEHNR and FQNEAQ (reference sequence).

The chain has TRBV2 and TRBJ2-2; no firm D call. CDR3 length: 13 residues. CDR1 is SNHLY, CDR2 FYNNEI, per germline. Deletions cut 4 bases from V and 8 bases from J, with 11 bases between. In nucleotides, the CDR3 is TGTGCCAGCAGTGTTACGCGGCTGGGGGAGCTGTTTTTT. Residues: CASSVTRLGELFF. The full variable domain, its missing parts supplied by reference TRBV2 and TRBJ2-2, is EPEVTQTPSHQVTQMGQEVILRCVPISNHLYFYWYRQILGQKVEFLVSFYNNEISEKSEIFDDQFSVERPDGSNFTLKIRSTKLEDSAMYFCASSVTRLGELFFGEGSRLTVL.

The CDR3 sequence: CASSPGQGWTEAFF. The CDR3 DNA follows: TGTGCCAGCAGCCCCGGACAGGGATGGACTGAAGCTTTCTTT. The chain recombines TRBV7-2 with TRBJ1-1; TRBD1 matches at 8 bases. Germline lookup yields CDR1 SGHTA and CDR2 FQGNSA. V lost 5 bases to trimming and J lost 5 bases; unmatched junction nucleotides: 7. The CDR3 loop spans 14 amino acids.

This clonotype came up a few times. The J gene is TRBJ1-2, the V gene TRBV4-1, with D perhaps matching TRBD1 (5 bases). CDR3 length: 14 amino acids. V lost 2 bases, J lost 2 bases, and 9 bases lay in between. Germline V gene data show CDR1 as MGHRA and CDR2 as YSYEKL. CDR3 sequence reads: CASSQIGVNYGYTF. The DNA for the CDR3 is TGCGCCAGCAGCCAAATAGGGGTAAACTATGGCTACACCTTC.

This clonotype was counted only a few times. This sequence joins TRBV20-1 and TRBJ1-1, with 8 positions matching TRBD1. Germline CDR1 DFQATT, CDR2 SNEGSKA (reference sequence). Unmatched junction bases numbered 13, after V lost 0 bases and J lost 13 bases. The CDR3 runs to 14 residues. The CDR3 DNA follows: TGCAGTGCTAGAGATCGACAGGGGATCGGTGTGGATTTCTTT. Encoded protein: CSARDRQGIGVDFF.

This clonotype occurred a few times. This sequence joins TRBV20-1 and TRBJ1-4; D gene ambiguous. The length of the CDR3 is 12 residues. V was shortened by 6 bases and J by 8 bases, with 13 bases between the two germline ends. Looked up from germline, CDR1 is DFQATT and CDR2 is SNEGSKA (reference sequence). CDR3 sequence: CSASRGLEKLFF. The CDR3 bases are TGCAGTGCATCCCGAGGATTGGAAAAACTGTTTTTT.

This clonotype was counted only a few times. The V and J genes are TRBV29-1 and TRBJ2-3; a possible D gene is TRBD2 (6 bases). Trimming left V 3 bases short and J 4 bases short, with 8 bases between. This CDR3 contains 12 residues. Germline values: CDR1 SQVTM, CDR2 ANQGSEA. Here the CDR3 reads CSVDTGADTQYF. CDR3 DNA: TGCAGCGTTGACACGGGGGCAGATACGCAGTATTTT.

CDR3 loop: CASSFNPSGEQFF. The CDR3 DNA sequence: TGTGCCAGCAGTTTTAATCCGTCCGGTGAGCAGTTCTTC. V and J are TRBV12-3 or TRBV12-4 and TRBJ2-1, with no clear D. The CDR3 runs to 13 residues. Trimming took 3 bases from V and 9 from J, leaving 12 bases between them.

This clonotype was detected many times. The chain has TRBV20-1 and TRBJ2-1, with D perhaps matching TRBD1 or TRBD2 (5 bases each). Germline V gives CDR1 DFQATT, CDR2 SNEGSKA (reference sequence). This CDR3 is built from 13 residues. The germline V and J ends were trimmed by 6 bases and 8 bases, with 17 bases remaining between them. CDR3 DNA: TGCAGTGCACGGGGCCTCCGAATGTATGAGCAGTTCTTC. Its translation: CSARGLRMYEQFF.

The V and J genes are TRBV5-1 and TRBJ1-1, with 12 bases fitting TRBD1. Per the germline V gene, CDR1 is SGHRS and CDR2 is YFSETQ. Trimming cost V 6 bases and J 6 bases; bases outside gene matches: 6. This CDR3 spans 14 amino acids. This CDR3 reads CASKTGTGGPEAFF. CDR3 nucleotide sequence: TGCGCCAGCAAAACCGGGACAGGGGGCCCTGAAGCTTTCTTT.

This clonotype appeared once. The V call is TRBV7-3, the J call TRBJ2-1; D remains unclear. This CDR3 has 15 amino acids. CDR1 and CDR2 from the germline V gene are SGHTA and FQGTGA. V lost 1 base to trimming and J lost 8 bases, with 15 bases between them. The CDR3 sequence is CASSLRSGMIDEQFF. CDR3 DNA sequence: TGTGCCAGCAGCTTAAGGTCAGGAATGATAGATGAGCAGTTCTTC. Supplemented by reference TRBV7-3 and TRBJ2-1, the full variable domain reads GAGVSQTPSNKVTEKGKYVELRCDPISGHTALYWYRQSLGQGPEFLIYFQGTGAADDSGLPNDRFFAVRPEGSVSTLKIQRTERGDSAVYLCASSLRSGMIDEQFFGPGTRLTVL.

Comments on this clonotype: A single base separates this from a much larger clone, so it may be a read error. This chain joins TRBV7-2 and TRBJ2-7; 14 bases fit TRBD2. Trimming at V came to 4 bases and at J to 0 bases, leaving 5 bases not matched to a gene. This CDR3 is 17 amino acids long. CDR1 is SGHTA, CDR2 FQGNSA, per germline. This chain's CDR3 is CASSSGLAGGRSYEQYF. For the CDR3, the DNA is TGTGCCAGCAGCTCAGGACTAGCGGGGGGCCGCTCCTACGAGCAGTACTTC.

In this sample, this clonotype turned up a few times. Mismatch with germline at one junction end may stem from a read error. The CDR3 bases are TGTGCCAGCAGCCGTACTAGCGGGGGGGTAGAGACCCGGTACTTC. Protein: CASSRTSGGVETRYF. The chain recombines TRBV7-2 with TRBJ2-5; 13 bases agree with TRBD2. CDR1 is SGHTA and CDR2 is FQGNSA in the germline V gene. This CDR3 spans 15 amino acids.

This clonotype was seen more than once but under ten times. The chain uses TRBV29-1 and TRBJ2-1; 7 positions match TRBD1. The V gene end was trimmed by 6 bases and the J gene end by 5 bases; junction bases not matched to a gene: 4. CDR1 and CDR2 from the germline V gene are SQVTM and ANQGSEA. There are 12 residues in the CDR3. CDR3 sequence (DNA): TGCAGCGTCCCGGGACAGCACAATGAGCAGTTCTTC. Translation: CSVPGQHNEQFF.

This clonotype was seen only a few times. The V and J genes are TRBV29-1 and TRBJ2-5; 13 positions match TRBD2. Looked up from germline, CDR1 is SQVTM and CDR2 is ANQGSEA. CDR3 length: 13 residues. V was pared by 6 bases and J by 5 bases, with 3 bases of the junction left unmatched. DNA of the CDR3: TGCAGCGTAGGACTAGCGGGGGATGAGACCCAGTACTTC. Protein: CSVGLAGDETQYF.

The J gene is TRBJ2-1, the V gene TRBV9; possibly TRBD1 for D (7 bases). The germline V gene has CDR1 SGDLS and CDR2 YYNGEE. The ends were cut back, 3 bases at V and 4 bases at J, with 11 bases in the middle. The CDR3 totals 14 residues. The CDR3 spells CASSAQGGYNEQFF. The CDR3 nucleotides are TGTGCCAGCAGCGCCCAGGGGGGATACAATGAGCAGTTCTTC.

There are a few counts of this clonotype. This chain links TRBV12-3 or TRBV12-4 with TRBJ1-2, with a tentative D call TRBD1 (6 bases). The CDR3 has 14 amino acids. The ends were cut back, 6 bases at V and 4 bases at J, with 15 bases in the middle. The CDR3 DNA follows: TGTGCCAGCAGCCCAGCAGGGGCTGGCTATGGCTACACCTTC. Encoded protein: CASSPAGAGYGYTF.

This chain joins TRBV12-3 or TRBV12-4 and TRBJ1-4; D may be TRBD1 (5 bases). The CDR3 extends over 14 amino acids. The germline V and J ends were trimmed by 5 bases and 6 bases, with 13 bases remaining between them. CDR3 in amino acids: CASSLTGPYEKLFF. DNA of the CDR3: TGTGCCAGCAGTCTCACAGGTCCTTATGAAAAACTGTTTTTT.

The genes are TRBV7-3 and TRBJ2-1; D call uncertain. Germline loops: CDR1 SGHTA, CDR2 FQGTGA. The CDR3 is 14 amino acids. V was cut by 3 bases and J by 7 bases, with 13 bases left in between. The CDR3 sequence is CASSFEFGINEQFF. CDR3 coding DNA: TGTGCCAGCAGCTTCGAATTTGGGATAAATGAGCAGTTCTTC.

The chain carries TRBV9 and TRBJ1-3, with D possibly matching TRBD1 (5 bases). The CDR3 sequence is 12 residues long. Looked up from germline, CDR1 is SGDLS and CDR2 is YYNGEE. V was shortened by 1 base and J by 16 bases, with 15 bases between the two germline ends. CDR3 sequence: CASSVYNRDFYF. The CDR3 region has the DNA TGTGCCAGCAGCGTATACAACCGGGACTTTTATTTT.

The chain's CDR3 is CASSGTVLRTGNTIYF. The CDR3 DNA follows: TGTGCCAGCAGCGGGACAGTACTACGAACTGGAAACACCATATATTTT. The chain is built from TRBV5-5 and TRBJ1-3, with 7 bases identical to TRBD1. Germline assignment: CDR1 SGHKS and CDR2 YYEKEE (reference sequence). V was clipped by 4 bases and J by 2 bases; unmatched bases: 9. The CDR3 loop spans 16 amino acids. Full variable domain (missing parts from reference TRBV5-5 and TRBJ1-3): DAGVTQSPTHLIKTRGQQVTLRCSPISGHKSVSWYQQVLGQGPQFIFQYYEKEERGRGNFPDRFSARQFPNYSSELNVNALLLGDSALYLCASSGTVLRTGNTIYFGEGSWLTVV.

Comments on this clonotype: A much larger clonotype is one base distant, so this may be a read error. The chain employs TRBV6-2 or TRBV6-3 and TRBJ2-7; no firm D call. The CDR3 length is 12 residues. The germline CDR1 and CDR2 sequences are MNHEY and SVGEGT. Trimming pared 2 bases from V and 3 bases from J, leaving 5 bases between. The DNA of the CDR3 is TGTGCCAGCAGTTACCGGAACTACGAGCAGTACTTC. This gives the protein CASSYRNYEQYF.

This chain connects TRBV7-2 to TRBJ1-5; no reliable D call. Germline V CDR1 and CDR2: SGHTA, FQGNSA. CDR3 length: 13 residues. V was trimmed by 8 bases and J by 6 bases, leaving 14 bases between them. The CDR3 sequence is CASAPSDGQPQHF. DNA for the CDR3: TGTGCCAGCGCCCCTAGCGACGGTCAGCCCCAGCATTTT.